What follows are 21 T cell receptor beta chains derived from one specimen sequenced in a study of blood T cell repertoires in COVID-19. The table came from immunoSEQ multiplex PCR; TCRdb's copy has only in-frame clones and leaves some out. The sample records fewer than 200,000 clones, around 67% being singletons. Material for sequencing was peripheral blood. The origin of the receptors is a woman of 80 years or more with acute or convalescent COVID-19.

Written as DNA, the CDR3 is TGTGCCAGCAGCGCGACTGATCTTAGCGGGACCCAGTTCTTC. Its translation is CASSATDLSGTQFF. The chain employs TRBV9 and TRBJ2-1; 8 nucleotides agree with TRBD2. The germline V gene has CDR1 SGDLS and CDR2 YYNGEE. The CDR3 covers 14 residues. The J segment lost 13 bases and the V segment lost 3 bases, leaving 12 bases of the junction unmatched.

The chain employs TRBV4-2 and TRBJ2-5, with TRBD2 matching over 8 bases. The CDR3 contains 17 residues. J lost 1 base, V lost 1 base, and 8 bases had no gene match. Germline V gene data show CDR1 as LGHNA and CDR2 as YNFKEQ. CDR3: CASSQGLGTSGQETQYF. DNA for the CDR3: TGTGCCAGCAGCCAAGGTTTGGGAACTAGCGGCCAAGAGACCCAGTACTTC.

This chain links TRBV27 with TRBJ1-5; 7 bases are shared with TRBD1. Trimming cost V 6 bases and J 7 bases; bases outside gene matches: 15. Per the germline V gene, CDR1 is MNHEY and CDR2 is SMNVEV (reference sequence). The CDR3 sequence is 16 residues long. CDR3 DNA: TGTGCCAGCAGAAATACAGGGGCCTCAAACCACCAGCCCCAGCATTTT. Its translation is CASRNTGASNHQPQHF.

The CDR3 reads CASSFSTEAFF. CDR3 in DNA: TGTGCCAGCAGCTTCTCGACTGAAGCTTTCTTT. This chain joins TRBV5-4 and TRBJ1-1, with D uncertain. CDR1 and CDR2 (germline): SGHNT, YYREEE (reference sequence). The CDR3 is 11 residues long. V was cut by 2 bases and J by 5 bases, with 4 bases left in between.

The rearrangement uses TRBV27 and TRBJ2-2; 8 nucleotides agree with TRBD2. After removal of 2 bases from V and 3 bases from J, the junction contained 2 bases not matched to a gene. The CDR3 consists of 15 residues. The germline gives CDR1 MNHEY, CDR2 SMNVEV (reference sequence). In DNA form, the CDR3 reads TGTGCCAGCAGTTTAAGCGGGAGATACACCGGGGAGCTGTTTTTT. Residues: CASSLSGRYTGELFF.

This chain connects TRBV15 to TRBJ1-2; D gene uncertain. V was trimmed by 1 base and J by 3 bases, leaving 9 bases between them. In germline, CDR1 is LNHNV, CDR2 YYDKDF (reference sequence). The CDR3 length is 14 residues. CDR3 nucleotide sequence: TGTGCCACCAGCAGAGTAGCCAGCGACTATGGCTACACCTTC. Amino acid sequence: CATSRVASDYGYTF.

This clone showed up just a few times. The chain links TRBV9 to TRBJ2-3, with D possibly being TRBD1 (5 bases). The V end lost 0 bases, the J end lost 3 bases, and 11 bases lay between the germline ends. Germline V gene data show CDR1 as SGDLS and CDR2 as YYNGEE. This CDR3 has 15 amino acids. The CDR3 is CASSVGGAETDTQYF. CDR3 nucleotide sequence: TGTGCCAGCAGCGTAGGTGGGGCGGAGACAGATACGCAGTATTTT.

The chain recombines TRBV27 with TRBJ2-1; possibly TRBD1 for D (6 bases). The V gene's germline CDR1 is MNHEY and CDR2 SMNVEV (reference sequence). The V gene lost 5 bases and the J gene lost 0 bases, with 11 bases spanning the gap. The CDR3 is 15 amino acids. The CDR3 DNA sequence: TGTGCCAGCAGTATAACAGGGAGCTCCTACAATGAGCAGTTCTTC. Protein sequence: CASSITGSSYNEQFF.

This chain uses TRBV9 with TRBJ2-5; 7 bases match TRBD1. The V segment lost 2 bases and the J segment 1 base; nucleotides outside the gene matches: 8. The CDR3 covers 16 residues. CDR1 is SGDLS and CDR2 is YYNGEE in the germline V gene. CDR3 loop: CASSVGTGALQETQYF. As DNA, the CDR3 is TGTGCCAGCAGCGTGGGCACAGGGGCACTCCAAGAGACCCAGTACTTC.

This chain links TRBV28 with TRBJ2-3, with 11 nucleotides matching TRBD2. The CDR3 is made up of 16 amino acids. V gave up 3 bases and J gave up 2 bases; unmatched junction bases: 4. Looked up from germline, CDR1 is MDHEN and CDR2 is SYDVKM. CDR3 region: CASSFYSGRATDTQYF. The CDR3 DNA reads as TGTGCCAGCAGTTTCTATAGCGGGAGGGCCACAGATACGCAGTATTTT.

The V and J genes are TRBV29-1 and TRBJ2-2; TRBD2 matches at 8 bases. This CDR3 has 14 residues. Germline values: CDR1 SQVTM, CDR2 ANQGSEA. Trimming cost V 5 bases and J 4 bases; bases outside gene matches: 6. CDR3 DNA sequence: TGCAGCGTTATGACGGGGGGGTCCACCGGGGAGCTGTTTTTT. Its protein is CSVMTGGSTGELFF.

In DNA, the CDR3 is TGTGCCAGCAGCTTCGGGGACAGTAGTGGAAACACCATATATTTT. Translated, it gives CASSFGDSSGNTIYF. The chain carries TRBV5-5 and TRBJ1-3; 7 nucleotides match TRBD1. This CDR3 spans 15 amino acids. CDR1 and CDR2 (germline): SGHKS, YYEKEE (reference sequence). Trimming removed 2 bases from V and 3 bases from J; junction bases left unmatched: 5.

In its sample, this clone was seen a few times. This chain joins TRBV5-1 and TRBJ2-1; TRBD2 aligns across 14 bases. Germline assignment: CDR1 SGHRS and CDR2 YFSETQ. Trimming cost V 4 bases and J 7 bases; bases outside gene matches: 4. CDR3 length: 15 residues. The CDR3 spells CASSGGTSGSNEQFF. CDR3 sequence (DNA): TGCGCCAGCAGCGGTGGGACTAGCGGGAGTAATGAGCAGTTCTTC.

The chain carries TRBV18 and TRBJ1-5; D not resolved. Looked up from germline, CDR1 is KGHSH and CDR2 is LQKENI. The CDR3 runs to 14 residues. Trimming stripped 3 bases from V and 4 bases from J, with 10 bases between. The CDR3, as DNA: TGTGCCAGCTCACCCCTCTCGGGTAATCAGCCCCAGCATTTT. Translating it yields CASSPLSGNQPQHF.

The J gene is TRBJ1-6, the V gene TRBV5-5; D uncertain. V lost 3 bases to trimming and J lost 3 bases, with 7 bases between them. Germline CDR1 reads SGHKS; CDR2 reads YYEKEE (reference sequence). The CDR3 spans 14 residues. CDR3 region: CASSYGDYNSPLHF. In nucleotides, the CDR3 is TGTGCCAGCAGCTACGGGGACTATAATTCACCCCTCCACTTT.

This clone was seen a few times. The chain recombines TRBV5-1 with TRBJ2-5, with 8 positions matching TRBD1. This CDR3 contains 14 residues. V trimming: 7 bases; J trimming: 5 bases; junction bases outside the gene matches: 10. The germline V gene has CDR1 SGHRS and CDR2 YFSETQ. The CDR3 nucleotides are TGCGCCAGCGAGACAGGGACAGGAGCGGAGACCCAGTACTTC. Protein: CASETGTGAETQYF.

The rearrangement links TRBV3-1 (or the pseudogene TRBV3-2) to TRBJ2-7; 11 positions agree with TRBD2. Germline-derived CDR1 and CDR2 are LGHDT and YNNKEL (reference sequence). Losses at the gene ends were 2 bases for V and 5 bases for J; bases not matched to a gene: 5. The CDR3 runs to 15 residues. CDR3 DNA: TGTGCCAGCAGCCAACAACTAGCGGGAGTTCACGAGCAGTACTTC. This translates into CASSQQLAGVHEQYF.

The V and J genes are TRBV6-1 and TRBJ2-2, with D hard to call. The V end was cut by 1 base, the J end by 6 bases, with 18 bases between. Germline V gene sequence: CDR1 MNHNS, CDR2 SASEGT. The CDR3 is made up of 17 amino acids. The CDR3 coding sequence is TGTGCCAGCAGTGAAGGAAGTCTAGGTCTTGGCTCCGGGGAGCTGTTTTTT. It is translated as CASSEGSLGLGSGELFF.

This chain joins TRBV7-9 and TRBJ2-2; D is perhaps TRBD1 (6 bases). The CDR3 is 14 residues long. Between the trimmed V and J ends, which lost 5 bases and 2 bases, there was a span of 9 bases. Germline V lookup: CDR1 SEHNR, CDR2 FQNEAQ (reference sequence). In DNA, the CDR3 is TGTGCCAGCAGCCTGGACAGAAACACCGGGGAGCTGTTTTTT. The encoded protein is CASSLDRNTGELFF. Full variable domain (missing parts from reference TRBV7-9 and TRBJ2-2): DTGVSQNPRHKITKRGQNVTFRCDPISEHNRLYWYRQTLGQGPEFLTYFQNEAQLEKSRLLSDRFSAERPKGSFSTLEIQRTEQGDSAMYLCASSLDRNTGELFFGEGSRLTVL.

V is TRBV6-6 and J is TRBJ2-7, with a tentative D call TRBD2 (6 bases). Trimming left V 11 bases short and J 2 bases short, with 13 bases between. The germline V gene has CDR1 MNHNY and CDR2 SVGAGI (reference sequence). The CDR3 runs 12 residues. This chain's CDR3 is CAGGDGAYEQYF. Written as DNA, the CDR3 is TGTGCCGGCGGGGATGGGGCCTACGAGCAGTACTTC.

This clone is labeled medium-sized. The gene calls are TRBV3-1 (or the pseudogene TRBV3-2) and TRBJ2-7; D may be TRBD2 (5 bases). Germline lookup yields CDR1 LGHDT and CDR2 YNNKEL (reference sequence). The CDR3 is 15 amino acids. Trimming cost V 1 base and J 3 bases, with 13 bases left between them. CDR3 sequence: CASSQALTRIYEQYF. The CDR3, as DNA: TGTGCCAGCAGCCAAGCCCTCACTAGAATCTACGAGCAGTACTTC.